Below are 3 T cell receptor beta chains sequenced from a single sample in a study of T cell changes during pregnancy in multiple sclerosis. This table comes from immunoSEQ multiplex PCR, and its TCRdb copy is limited to in-frame clones, with some not included. The sample yields around 40,000 clones, 92% seen once. This specimen consisted of CD4+ T cells from peripheral blood mononuclear cells, obtained in the third trimester of pregnancy. The receptor source for this set is a female donor with multiple sclerosis, enrolled in a pregnancy study.

V and J are TRBV19 and TRBJ2-1; 9 nucleotides match TRBD2. Germline-derived CDR1 and CDR2 are LNHDA and SQIVND (reference sequence). V gave up 8 bases and J gave up 5 bases; unmatched junction bases: 10. This CDR3 is built from 15 residues. The CDR3 sequence is CASGRGTSIDNEQFF. The CDR3 region has the DNA TGTGCCAGTGGGAGAGGGACTAGCATAGACAATGAGCAGTTCTTC. The variable domain in full, with the rest retrieved from reference TRBV19 and TRBJ2-1, is DGGITQSPKYLFRKEGQNVTLSCEQNLNHDAMYWYRQDPGQGLRLIYYSQIVNDFQKGDIAEGYSVSREKKESFPLTVTSAQKNPTAFYLCASGRGTSIDNEQFFGPGTRLTVL.

The chain employs TRBV7-9 and TRBJ2-1; D is uncertain. CDR1 and CDR2 from the germline V gene are SEHNR and FQNEAQ (reference sequence). The CDR3 totals 16 residues. V lost 0 bases and J 9 bases, leaving 18 bases between the germline ends. The CDR3 nucleotides are TGTGCCAGCAGCTTAGCAGCCATATTTACCTCAATTGAGCAGTTCTTC. Encoded protein: CASSLAAIFTSIEQFF.

This clone was detected only a few times. The V and J genes are TRBV11-1 and TRBJ2-7, with TRBD1 matching 8 bases. This CDR3 has 16 amino acids. Trimming removed 5 bases from V and 2 bases from J; junction bases left unmatched: 11. The germline V gene encodes CDR1 SGHAT and CDR2 FQDESV (reference sequence). The CDR3 reads CASSTSRTGNPYEQYF. CDR3 nucleotides: TGTGCCAGCAGCACCAGTAGGACAGGGAACCCCTACGAGCAGTACTTC.